What follows are 17 T cell receptor beta chains derived from one specimen sequenced in a study of T cells in Graves' hyperthyroidism and ophthalmopathy. Amplification targeted TCR beta CDR3 regions from RNA transcripts. The TCR CDR3 first-round RT-PCR relied on the HTBI primer set. TCRdb fed the multiplex PCR reads into MiXCR, producing one record per CDR3 protein. Found here are 300,000 to 450,000 distinct CDR3 sequences, more than 13% of them singletons; the top ten hold about 31%. Specimen: blood. Receptors were obtained from a woman aged 30 to 39 with Graves' hyperthyroidism.

This clonotype was counted between two and nine times. The chain couples TRBV15 to TRBJ1-5; 12 bases align to TRBD1. Looked up from germline, CDR1 is LNHNV and CDR2 is YYDKDF (reference sequence). V dropped 3 bases and J dropped 7; count of bases not matched to a gene: 4. The CDR3 contains 15 residues. The CDR3 DNA is TGTGCCACCAGCAGGGGACAGGGGGCAGGGCAGCCCCAGCATTTT. Translating it yields CATSRGQGAGQPQHF.

This clonotype came up many times. J is TRBJ2-1 and V is TRBV20-1; 8 bases line up with TRBD2. V lost 0 bases to trimming and J lost 4 bases; unmatched junction nucleotides: 5. There are 15 residues in the CDR3. From germline, CDR1 is DFQATT and CDR2 SNEGSKA (reference sequence). The CDR3 sequence: CSARDIERGYNEQFF. Written as DNA, the CDR3 is TGCAGTGCTAGAGATATAGAGCGGGGGTACAATGAGCAGTTCTTC.

CDR3 in DNA: TGCAGTGCTAGAGATATAACTCAGGGGATCGGTTTCTTT. It translates to CSARDITQGIGFF. The J gene is TRBJ1-1, the V gene TRBV20-1; possible D gene TRBD1, 6 bases. This CDR3 is built from 13 residues. Trimming took 0 bases from V and 13 from J, leaving 18 bases between them. Germline assignment: CDR1 DFQATT and CDR2 SNEGSKA (reference sequence).

The sample holds a few counts of this clonotype. The chain couples TRBV5-1 to TRBJ2-1; TRBD1 or TRBD2 may be the D gene (5 bases each). CDR1 SGHRS and CDR2 YFSETQ come from the germline V gene. The CDR3 is made up of 15 amino acids. Between the trimmed V and J ends, which lost 4 bases and 0 bases, there was a span of 11 bases. CDR3 residues: CASSARDASYNEQFF. CDR3 nucleotide sequence: TGCGCCAGCAGCGCCCGGGACGCCTCCTACAATGAGCAGTTCTTC.

J is TRBJ1-2 and V is TRBV28; possibly TRBD1 for D (6 bases). The CDR3 loop spans 16 amino acids. Germline values: CDR1 MDHEN, CDR2 SYDVKM. V dropped 6 bases and J dropped 7 bases, with 24 bases sitting between them. CDR3 residues: CASSQGGARIGGGYTF. The CDR3 coding sequence is TGTGCCAGCAGCCAAGGGGGGGCCCGCATAGGTGGTGGCTACACCTTC.

This clonotype was recorded many times. This rearrangement joins TRBV11-2 to TRBJ2-1; D unclear. CDR1 is SGHAT and CDR2 is FQNNGV in the germline V gene. The CDR3 sequence is 14 residues long. Trimming shortened V by 5 bases and J by 4 bases, and 12 bases separated the two germline ends. CDR3 sequence (DNA): TGTGCCAGCAGCCCCCAAGCAGTTTACAATGAGCAGTTCTTC. It translates to CASSPQAVYNEQFF.

This clonotype has more than one count but fewer than ten. The chain carries TRBV12-3 or TRBV12-4 and TRBJ1-6, with D possibly TRBD1 on 6 matching bases. The V and J ends lost 3 bases and 10 bases respectively, with 10 bases between them. The CDR3 extends over 13 amino acids. The DNA for the CDR3 is TGTGCCAGCAGTTTGGGGGCGGGATCACCCCTCCACTTT. The encoded protein is CASSLGAGSPLHF.

This clonotype was counted ten times or more. The genes are TRBV18 and TRBJ2-7, with D unresolved. Germline V gives CDR1 KGHSH, CDR2 LQKENI. Trimming took 3 bases from V and 5 from J, leaving 14 bases between them. This CDR3 has 14 amino acids. The CDR3 DNA reads TGTGCCAGCTCACCCCCGGTGAAAAGGGACGAGCAGTACTTC. Its translation is CASSPPVKRDEQYF.

As regards this clonotype: A read error may be the cause here, since a much bigger clone is one base away. The chain links TRBV28 to TRBJ2-7; D is uncertain. The CDR3 has 15 residues. Germline values: CDR1 MDHEN, CDR2 SYDVKM. CDR3 protein: CASSSGNGLSYQQYF. The CDR3, as DNA: TGTGCCAGCAGTTCTGGGAACGGCCTCTCCTACCAGCAGTACTTC. Supplemented by reference TRBV28 and TRBJ2-7, the full variable domain reads DVKVTQSSRYLVKRTGEKVFLECVQDMDHENMFWYRQDPGLGLRLIYFSYDVKMKEKGDIPEGYSVSREKKERFSLILESASTNQTSMYLCASSSGNGLSYQQYFGPGTRLTVT.

This rearrangement joins TRBV19 to TRBJ2-5; TRBD2 might be the D (5 bases). Trimming left V 5 bases short and J 1 base short, with 11 bases between. Germline CDR1 reads LNHDA; CDR2 reads SQIVND (reference sequence). The length of the CDR3 is 14 residues. DNA for the CDR3: TGTGCCAGTAGTCGAACGGGGTTCCAAGAGACCCAGTACTTC. As protein: CASSRTGFQETQYF. Full variable domain (outside the CDR3, taken from reference TRBV19 and TRBJ2-5): DGGITQSPKYLFRKEGQNVTLSCEQNLNHDAMYWYRQDPGQGLRLIYYSQIVNDFQKGDIAEGYSVSREKKESFPLTVTSAQKNPTAFYLCASSRTGFQETQYFGPGTRLLVL.

This clonotype was seen a few times. This chain connects TRBV7-9 to TRBJ2-7, with D possibly being TRBD1 or TRBD2 (5 bases each). Per the germline V gene, CDR1 is SEHNR and CDR2 is FQNEAQ (reference sequence). The CDR3 contains 13 residues. Trimming pared 5 bases from V and 6 bases from J, leaving 14 bases between. The CDR3 region is CASSLVRDAEQYF. The CDR3 nucleotides read TGTGCCAGCAGCCTAGTCCGGGACGCCGAGCAGTACTTC.

The rearrangement uses TRBV6-2 or TRBV6-3 and TRBJ1-2; D unresolved. CDR1 MNHEY and CDR2 SVGEGT come from the germline V gene. The CDR3 has 13 amino acids. The V end was cut by 6 bases, the J end by 2 bases, with 10 bases between. Here the CDR3 reads CASRLDQNYGYTF. The DNA of the CDR3 is TGTGCCAGCAGACTCGACCAAAACTATGGCTACACCTTC.

The V and J genes are TRBV19 and TRBJ2-2; 10 bases agree with TRBD1. Germline assignment: CDR1 LNHDA and CDR2 SQIVND (reference sequence). This CDR3 spans 13 amino acids. The trim removed 9 bases at V and 7 bases at J, leaving 5 bases unmatched. CDR3 protein: CASRDRGIGELFF. CDR3 DNA sequence: TGTGCCAGCCGGGACAGGGGTATCGGGGAGCTGTTTTTT.

V usage is TRBV7-6 and J usage is TRBJ2-1; D not certain. Trimming took off 4 bases at V and 6 bases at J, with 4 bases between the two ends. Germline V gene data show CDR1 as SGHVS and CDR2 as FNYEAQ. The CDR3 extends over 11 amino acids. CDR3 coding DNA: TGTGCCAGCAGCTCAGCCAATGAGCAGTTCTTC. Protein sequence: CASSSANEQFF.

The sample holds many counts of this clonotype. V is TRBV28 and J is TRBJ1-4, with 7 nucleotides matching TRBD1. V gave up 6 bases and J gave up 4 bases; unmatched junction bases: 2. CDR3 length: 13 residues. Germline V gene data show CDR1 as MDHEN and CDR2 as SYDVKM. The CDR3 loop is CASRQGNNEKLFF. Here the CDR3 DNA reads TGTGCCAGCAGACAGGGGAATAATGAAAAACTGTTTTTT.

In its sample, this clonotype was seen many times. This rearrangement joins TRBV7-7 to TRBJ2-1; a possible D gene is TRBD1 (5 bases). This CDR3 spans 15 amino acids. From germline, CDR1 is SSHAT and CDR2 FNYEAQ (reference sequence). The V gene lost 2 bases and the J gene lost 3 bases, with 11 bases spanning the gap. The CDR3 nucleotides read TGTGCCAGCAGCTTATTGGGGCCGGACTACAATGAGCAGTTCTTC. This translates into CASSLLGPDYNEQFF.

The chain combines TRBV5-4 with TRBJ2-5; D ambiguous. The CDR3 covers 13 residues. Germline V lookup: CDR1 SGHNT, CDR2 YYREEE (reference sequence). Trimming cost V 2 bases and J 7 bases, with 12 bases left between them. CDR3 coding DNA: TGTGCCAGCAGCTTTTCGGCGACCGGGACCCAGTACTTC. Translation gives CASSFSATGTQYF.